Listed below are T cell receptor beta chains from one sample, sequenced in a study of lymphopenia after photon versus proton radiotherapy. Assay used: immunoSEQ multiplex PCR; TCRdb lists only in-frame clones, some missing. There are 68,000 or so clones in the sample; roughly 90% occur only once, and 2.5% to 3% lies in the top ten. The material was peripheral blood, obtained from a patient treated with photon-based radiotherapy. The receptors stem from a woman aged 70 to 79 with pancreatic cancer. Both conserved end residues are part of each CDR3.

j_gene,len,v_gene,CDR3aa
TRBJ2-7,13,TRBV7-2,CASSLGVTYEQYF
TRBJ1-2,13,TRBV18,CASSGTDIYGYTF
TRBJ2-3,15,TRBV5-4,CASSLSPRGTDTQYF
TRBJ2-3,17,TRBV5-6,CASLAGLPGTDTDTQYF
TRBJ1-3,18,TRBV18,CASSPTGTGTSSGNTIYF
TRBJ2-1,13,TRBV10-3,CAISEPSGNEQFF
TRBJ2-7,15,TRBV6-1,CASSEARVGSGEQYF
TRBJ1-5,14,TRBV28,CASSQTGLYQPQHF
TRBJ2-1,13,TRBV25-1,CASSEPGRNEQFF
TRBJ1-1,13,TRBV6-6,CASSFDRLGAAFF
TRBJ2-1,15,TRBV5-4,CATRAGNRQGNEQFF
TRBJ2-1,17,TRBV9,CASSPRDGQRIYNEQFF
TRBJ2-1,17,TRBV18,CASSPLVATSRLNEQFF
TRBJ2-5,16,TRBV11-2,CASSHPTGGLQETQYF
TRBJ2-3,16,TRBV27,CASSSRLAGSTDTQYF
TRBJ2-2,11,TRBV2,CASTLWEGVFF
TRBJ2-5,13,TRBV29-1,CSVVTLAGGPMYF
TRBJ1-5,14,TRBV19,CASITQREIQPQHF
TRBJ2-7,15,TRBV6-5,CASSYGAGNLGEQYF
TRBJ1-4,16,TRBV30,CAWNHWGDATNEKLFF
TRBJ2-1,11,TRBV19,CASSTAFEQFF
TRBJ2-3,16,TRBV7-2,CASSSNLAGGTDTQYF
TRBJ1-1,13,TRBV6-5,CATTLGVSTEAFF
TRBJ2-7,13,TRBV5-4,CASSFTASYEQYF
TRBJ1-2,12,TRBV27,CASRPMPGLYTF
TRBJ2-7,14,TRBV6-6,CASSYSGKGYEQYF
TRBJ1-2,11,TRBV28,CASSTGYGYTF
TRBJ1-5,16,TRBV2,CASTPVGQGRAQPQHF
TRBJ2-7,16,TRBV7-2,CASSLGTGTGSYEQYF
TRBJ1-2,17,TRBV19,CAARNPGQEGGNYGYTF
TRBJ1-2,15,TRBV21-1,CASSKEVTPNYGYTF
TRBJ1-2,13,TRBV4-1,CASSPPTGEGYTF
TRBJ2-5,15,TRBV5-1,CASSLGRATRETQYF
TRBJ1-2,12,TRBV27,CASSLSGYGYTF
TRBJ1-1,21,TRBV19,CASSVQGISPIIRGLNTEAFF
TRBJ1-5,16,TRBV10-3,CAISESFTGGNQPQHF
TRBJ2-5,16,TRBV7-3,CASSLTRVAGAETQYF
TRBJ2-6,16,TRBV28,CASSPPGGTGANVLTF
TRBJ2-7,14,TRBV19,CASSLGTMAYEQYF
TRBJ1-1,13,TRBV7-2,CASNLGLNTEAFF
TRBJ2-5,14,TRBV19,CASSSDRGWETQYF
TRBJ2-3,16,TRBV9,CASSPRTSGTADTQYF
TRBJ2-7,16,TRBV14,CASTSPPGTGSYEQYF
TRBJ2-5,15,TRBV27,CASSLTLARQETQYF
TRBJ2-1,17,TRBV7-3,CASSPEGLAGGSGEQFF
TRBJ1-4,13,TRBV7-6,CASSARRNEKLFF
TRBJ2-1,16,TRBV27,CASSPRGTSGNNEQFF
TRBJ1-1,14,TRBV6-1,CASRAALGNTEAFF
TRBJ2-1,15,TRBV15,CATSRRTSGSSEQFF
TRBJ1-2,16,TRBV4-1,CASSREETTGFYGYTF